Following are 25 T cell receptor beta chains from one sample sequenced in a study of PD-1 blockade in classical Hodgkin lymphoma. Each patient relapsed following autologous stem cell transplantation, and prior brentuximab vedotin exposure differed. The assay was immunoSEQ multiplex PCR, and TCRdb's table has in-frame clones only and misses some. The data contain 40,000 to 65,000 clones, approximately 81% of them seen just once; the ten biggest clones take up under 20%. The specimen was peripheral blood mononuclear cells (PBMCs), collected at baseline. Receptor source: a human donor with classical Hodgkin lymphoma.

V is TRBV25-1 and J is TRBJ1-1; D is unresolved. The germline V and J ends were trimmed by 5 bases and 6 bases, with 13 bases remaining between them. Germline loops: CDR1 MGHDK, CDR2 SYGVNS. This CDR3 spans 13 amino acids. The CDR3 DNA reads TGTGCCAGCAGTTCCCAGGAGGTCTCTGAAGCTTTCTTT. It is translated as CASSSQEVSEAFF.

Of note for this clone: Other DNA sequences in the sample encode the same CDR3. The chain employs TRBV7-8 and TRBJ1-1, with 10 bases matching TRBD1. The CDR3 sequence is 16 residues long. V lost 5 bases and J lost 2; bases outside the gene matches: 8. Germline loops: CDR1 SGHVS, CDR2 FQNEAQ. CDR3 sequence (DNA): TGTGCCAGCAGCCTAAGGGACAGGGGAAGCAACACTGAAGCTTTCTTT. Translating it yields CASSLRDRGSNTEAFF.

CDR3 coding DNA: TGTGCCAGCAGCCGCACTAGCGGGAGGTTCTACAATGAGCAGTTCTTC. It translates to CASSRTSGRFYNEQFF. V usage is TRBV7-8 and J usage is TRBJ2-1; TRBD2 matches at 12 bases. The J segment lost 3 bases and the V segment lost 5 bases, leaving 5 bases of the junction unmatched. The CDR3 covers 16 residues. The germline gives CDR1 SGHVS, CDR2 FQNEAQ.

The V and J genes are TRBV11-2 and TRBJ2-2, with 7 nucleotides matching TRBD1. Germline loops: CDR1 SGHAT, CDR2 FQNNGV. The V and J ends lost 0 bases and 4 bases, in that order; junction bases with no gene match: 2. CDR3 length equals 15 residues. CDR3: CASSLETGFTGELFF. Written as DNA, the CDR3 is TGTGCCAGCAGCTTAGAGACAGGGTTCACCGGGGAGCTGTTTTTT.

This clone was recorded only once. This same CDR3 is encoded by further DNA sequences in the sample. The chain couples TRBV4-1 to TRBJ1-5; the D is unclear. This CDR3 is built from 14 residues. The germline CDR1 and CDR2 sequences are MGHRA and YSYEKL. V was clipped by 8 bases and J by 7 bases, with 18 bases between them. CDR3 DNA: TGCGCCAGCTCCCGGGATCAGAATTCACAGCCCCAGCATTTT. Protein: CASSRDQNSQPQHF.

V gene TRBV4-1 combines with J gene TRBJ2-3; 9 bases are a match to TRBD1. Germline V gives CDR1 MGHRA, CDR2 YSYEKL. The trim removed 9 bases at V and 4 bases at J, leaving 11 bases unmatched. The CDR3 is 15 residues long. The CDR3 loop is CASSTRDRVADTQYF. Written as DNA, the CDR3 is TGCGCCAGTTCCACCCGGGACAGGGTGGCAGATACGCAGTATTTT.

V usage is TRBV10-3 and J usage is TRBJ2-7; D gene unclear. Germline assignment: CDR1 ENHRY and CDR2 SYGVKD. This CDR3 region has 12 residues. Trimming took off 3 bases at V and 5 bases at J, with 8 bases between the two ends. CDR3 DNA: TGTGCCATCAGTGATATTTCGGACGAGCAGTACTTC. It translates to CAISDISDEQYF.

The rearrangement links TRBV7-9 to TRBJ1-1, with a possible D match to TRBD1 (6 bases). The germline V and J ends were trimmed by 0 bases and 8 bases, with 16 bases remaining between them. The germline CDR1 and CDR2 sequences are SEHNR and FQNEAQ (reference sequence). The CDR3 contains 15 residues. The CDR3 protein is CASSLANFRGIEAFF. Written as DNA, the CDR3 is TGTGCCAGCAGCTTAGCAAACTTCAGGGGCATAGAAGCTTTCTTT.

The chain is built from TRBV6-4 and TRBJ2-3; 9 nucleotides match TRBD1. This CDR3 comprises 15 residues. Germline CDR1 MRHNA, CDR2 SNTAGT. V dropped 2 bases and J dropped 0; count of bases not matched to a gene: 0. This CDR3 reads CASSDGQGSTDTQYF. In DNA form, the CDR3 reads TGTGCCAGCAGTGACGGACAGGGGAGCACAGATACGCAGTATTTT.

This chain joins TRBV10-3 and TRBJ2-1; TRBD2 is a possible D gene (7 bases). Germline assignment: CDR1 ENHRY and CDR2 SYGVKD. This CDR3 has 15 amino acids. The ends were cut back, 4 bases at V and 8 bases at J, with 18 bases in the middle. The CDR3: CAISAQGGGFDEQFF. For the CDR3, the DNA is TGTGCCATCAGTGCCCAGGGAGGGGGTTTCGATGAGCAGTTCTTC.

The rearrangement links TRBV29-1 to TRBJ2-5; D is unresolved. CDR1 and CDR2 from the germline V gene are SQVTM and ANQGSEA. The CDR3 runs to 12 residues. V shed 8 bases and J shed 1 base, with 11 bases lying between them. The CDR3 region has the DNA TGCAGCACCCTGGGTCTCCAAGAGACCCAGTACTTC. Its protein product is CSTLGLQETQYF.

This clone was picked up one time. J is TRBJ2-1 and V is TRBV29-1; 11 bases match TRBD2. CDR1 is SQVTM, CDR2 ANQGSEA, per germline. The junction had 4 bases not matched to a gene; V was cut back by 7 bases and J by 2 bases. The CDR3 has 14 amino acids. The CDR3 protein is CSGTTSGAYNEQFF. CDR3 nucleotide sequence: TGCAGCGGCACGACTAGCGGGGCCTACAATGAGCAGTTCTTC.

The chain uses TRBV25-1 and TRBJ1-3; 10 bases are shared with TRBD1. The CDR3 length is 14 residues. Germline values: CDR1 MGHDK, CDR2 SYGVNS. The V and J ends lost 3 bases and 7 bases, in that order; junction bases with no gene match: 3. The CDR3 region is CASSDSGQGNTIYF. In DNA, the CDR3 is TGTGCCAGCAGTGACTCGGGACAGGGGAACACCATATATTTT.

The gene calls are TRBV11-3 and TRBJ1-2; no clear D gene. The germline V gene encodes CDR1 SGHNT and CDR2 YENEEA. CDR3 length: 12 amino acids. Trimming left V 5 bases short and J 3 bases short, with 7 bases between. As DNA, the CDR3 is TGTGCCAGCAGCCAGGACTACTATGGCTACACCTTC. Its translation is CASSQDYYGYTF.

The chain combines TRBV14 with TRBJ2-2, with 15 bases matching TRBD2. V shed 5 bases and J 6 bases; nucleotides not matched to a gene: 10. There are 18 residues in the CDR3. In germline, CDR1 is SGHDN, CDR2 FVKESK. The CDR3 is CASSVRGLAGGLSGELFF. In DNA form, the CDR3 reads TGTGCCAGCAGCGTTCGCGGACTAGCGGGAGGGCTCTCCGGGGAGCTGTTTTTT.

In this sample, this clone turned up a few times. The chain uses TRBV9 and TRBJ2-3, with 7 bases identical to TRBD2. From germline, CDR1 is SGDLS and CDR2 YYNGEE. The J segment lost 6 bases and the V segment lost 4 bases, leaving 5 bases of the junction unmatched. The CDR3 sequence is 13 residues long. This chain's CDR3 is CASSSGLVDTQYF. The CDR3 nucleotides are TGTGCCAGCAGCTCCGGACTAGTTGATACGCAGTATTTT.

Only a few counts were recorded for this clone. The V gene is TRBV5-5, the J gene TRBJ2-7; 9 bases agree with TRBD1. V was clipped by 3 bases and J by 4 bases; unmatched bases: 11. The germline CDR1 and CDR2 sequences are SGHKS and YYEKEE (reference sequence). This CDR3 has 16 amino acids. DNA for the CDR3: TGTGCCAGCAGCTCTCATCCTACAGGGGGCAGGTACGAGCAGTACTTC. Its protein product is CASSSHPTGGRYEQYF.

The CDR3 is CACDSYGYTF. The DNA of the CDR3 is TGTGCCTGCGACAGCTATGGCTACACCTTC. The chain employs TRBV30 and TRBJ1-2; TRBD1 is a possible D gene (5 bases). V was shortened by 6 bases and J by 4 bases, with 6 bases between the two germline ends. Germline CDR1 and CDR2: GTSNPN and SVGIG (reference sequence). This CDR3 region has 10 residues. Together with reference TRBV30 and TRBJ1-2, the CDR3 gives the full variable domain: SQTIHQWPATLVQPVGSPLSLECTVEGTSNPNLYWYRQAAGRGLQLLFYSVGIGQISSEVPQNLSASRPQDRQFILSSKKLLLSDSGFYLCACDSYGYTFGSGTRLTVV.

The rearrangement uses TRBV6-5 and TRBJ1-1; D unresolved. This CDR3 comprises 14 residues. Trimming took 6 bases from V and 4 from J, leaving 15 bases between them. Per the germline V gene, CDR1 is MNHEY and CDR2 is SVGAGI. This chain's CDR3 is CASRARGRTTEAFF. CDR3 coding DNA: TGTGCCAGCAGAGCTCGCGGACGTACCACTGAAGCTTTCTTT.

CDR3 loop: CASSFRQGARFTDTQYF. The CDR3 DNA follows: TGTGCCAGCAGCTTCAGGCAGGGGGCGAGATTTACAGATACGCAGTATTTT. V gene TRBV11-2 combines with J gene TRBJ2-3, with TRBD1 identical over 8 bases. This CDR3 is built from 17 residues. Trimming took 3 bases from V and 3 from J; bases not matched to a gene: 11. Germline V gives CDR1 SGHAT, CDR2 FQNNGV.

The V gene is TRBV5-1, the J gene TRBJ2-7; 11 bases are a match to TRBD1. The trim removed 6 bases at V and 5 bases at J, leaving 7 bases unmatched. The CDR3 spans 14 residues. Germline lookup yields CDR1 SGHRS and CDR2 YFSETQ. CDR3 in DNA: TGCGCCAGCACGATAGGACAGGGGGCCGACGAGCAGTACTTC. Encoded protein: CASTIGQGADEQYF.

V gene TRBV7-8 combines with J gene TRBJ2-3, with TRBD2 as a possible D gene (5 bases). V was trimmed by 7 bases and J by 4 bases, leaving 12 bases between them. Germline V gene sequence: CDR1 SGHVS, CDR2 FQNEAQ. The CDR3 is made up of 13 amino acids. In DNA, the CDR3 is TGTGCCAGCAACCCGGGCGGGCCAGATACGCAGTATTTT. Its translation: CASNPGGPDTQYF.

This clone is labeled medium-sized. The chain joins TRBV5-4 to TRBJ2-5; D is possibly TRBD2 (6 bases). CDR3 length: 14 amino acids. The ends were cut back, 1 base at V and 4 bases at J, with 11 bases in the middle. The germline V gene encodes CDR1 SGHNT and CDR2 YYREEE (reference sequence). The CDR3, as DNA: TGTGCCAGCAGCTTGTCGGGAGTGGTAGAGACCCAGTACTTC. Translation: CASSLSGVVETQYF. Drawing the rest from reference TRBV5-4 and TRBJ2-5, the complete variable domain is ETGVTQSPTHLIKTRGQQVTLRCSSQSGHNTVSWYQQALGQGPQFIFQYYREEENGRGNFPPRFSGLQFPNYSSELNVNALELDDSALYLCASSLSGVVETQYFGPGTRLLVL.

This clone is a singleton in its sample. The rearrangement uses TRBV9 and TRBJ1-1; 9 nucleotides agree with TRBD1. The J segment lost 1 base and the V segment lost 2 bases, leaving 3 bases of the junction unmatched. The CDR3 consists of 15 residues. CDR1 and CDR2 from the germline V gene are SGDLS and YYNGEE. The CDR3 DNA sequence: TGTGCCAGCAGCGTTGGACAGGGGACGAACACTGAAGCTTTCTTT. Translation: CASSVGQGTNTEAFF.

This clone was seen only once. The junction departs from germline at one end; a sequencing error may be responsible. The rearrangement uses TRBV6-1 and TRBJ1-5; TRBD1 matches 7 bases. The CDR3 extends over 14 amino acids. Germline V gene lookup returns CDR1 MNHNS and CDR2 SASEGT. In DNA form, the CDR3 reads TGTGCCAGCAGCGAAGGACAGGCCAATCAGCCCCAGCATTTT. Translation: CASSEGQANQPQHF.